This TCR beta chain was observed in a study of T-cell reconstitution after alpha-beta-depleted transplantation in children. Study-level results: As was reported, about two months after transplant, alpha-beta T cells came from several hundred expanded graft clones. Newly made T cells mostly supplied T-cell counts and diversity one year after transplant. Surviving recipient cells, namely T cells and thymic progenitors, were the source of high day-60 TCRbeta diversity in some patients.

Unique molecular identifiers tagged the TCRbeta library. TCRdb recomputed calls from the PCR reads with MiXCR, one row per CDR3 protein. This sample has 780,000 or so distinct CDR3 sequences, with around 15% found just once. The CDR3 has 16 residues. The trim removed 6 bases at V and 1 base at J, leaving 9 bases unmatched. Germline CDR1 MNHNS, CDR2 SASEGT. For this clonotype: The target antigen is unknown.

The sequences come from PBMCs, mostly from graft donor cells, collected 360 days after TCRalphabeta/CD19-depleted stem cell transplant. This TCR derives from a male patient younger than 18 who had a stem cell transplant for acute lymphoblastic leukemia, so the T cells may come from the graft donor. The chain carries TRBV6-1 and TRBJ2-7; TRBD2 matches 10 bases. CDR3 coding DNA: TGTGCCAGCAGCCGAGCGGGAGGGCCTTGGTCCTACGAGCAGTACTTC. Residues: CASSRAGGPWSYEQYF.